The sequence of this T cell receptor (beta chain) was determined in a study of blood T cell repertoires in COVID-19. The V end lost 5 bases, the J end lost 5 bases, and 15 bases lay between the germline ends. Germline V lookup: CDR1 SGHVS, CDR2 FQNEAQ. This CDR3 contains 14 residues. Study processing details: The assay estimated nucleated cells by amplifying reference gene primers. Profiling relied on immunoSEQ multiplex PCR, and the TCRdb table lists in-frame clones only, not all of them. The DNA was the basis for D and trimming; V, J and clone size are from that table. The table shows 120,000 to 150,000 clones, with approximately 90% occurring only once.

Sequenced: peripheral blood. This TCR came from a woman aged 40 to 50 with acute or convalescent COVID-19. The chain combines TRBV7-8 with TRBJ1-2; D might be TRBD1 (6 bases). The CDR3 loop reads CASSPGDTTYGYTF. The CDR3 DNA sequence: TGTGCCAGCAGCCCCGGGGACACGACGTATGGCTACACCTTC.